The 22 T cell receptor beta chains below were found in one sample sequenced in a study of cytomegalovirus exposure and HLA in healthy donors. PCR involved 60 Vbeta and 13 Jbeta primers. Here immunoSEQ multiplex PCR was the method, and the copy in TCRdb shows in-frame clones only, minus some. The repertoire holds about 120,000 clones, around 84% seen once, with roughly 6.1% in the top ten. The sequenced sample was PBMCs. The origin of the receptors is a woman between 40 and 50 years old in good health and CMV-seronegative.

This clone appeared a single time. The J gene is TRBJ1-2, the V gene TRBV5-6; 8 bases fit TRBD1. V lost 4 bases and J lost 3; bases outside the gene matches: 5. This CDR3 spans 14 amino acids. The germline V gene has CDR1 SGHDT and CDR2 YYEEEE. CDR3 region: CASSVQTGDYGYTF. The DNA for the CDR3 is TGTGCCAGCAGCGTCCAGACAGGGGACTATGGCTACACCTTC.

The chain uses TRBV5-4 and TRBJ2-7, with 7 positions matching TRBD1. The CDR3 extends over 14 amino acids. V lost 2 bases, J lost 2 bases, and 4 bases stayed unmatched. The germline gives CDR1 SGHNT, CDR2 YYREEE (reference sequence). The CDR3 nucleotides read TGTGCCAGCAGCTTCAGGGGGAACGCCTACGAGCAGTACTTC. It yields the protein CASSFRGNAYEQYF.

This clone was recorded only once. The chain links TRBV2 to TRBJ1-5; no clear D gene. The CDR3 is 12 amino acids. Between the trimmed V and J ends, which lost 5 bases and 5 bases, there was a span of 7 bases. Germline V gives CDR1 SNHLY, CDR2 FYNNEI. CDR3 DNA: TGTGCCAGCAGTCTCCGTTATCAGCCCCAGCATTTT. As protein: CASSLRYQPQHF.

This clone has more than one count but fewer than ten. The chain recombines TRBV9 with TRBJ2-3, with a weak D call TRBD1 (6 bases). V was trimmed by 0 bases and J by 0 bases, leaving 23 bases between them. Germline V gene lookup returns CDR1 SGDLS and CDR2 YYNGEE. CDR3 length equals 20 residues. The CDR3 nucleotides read TGTGCCAGCAGCGTAGTCCCCTTACAGGGAGAGGTCACTAGCACAGATACGCAGTATTTT. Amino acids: CASSVVPLQGEVTSTDTQYF.

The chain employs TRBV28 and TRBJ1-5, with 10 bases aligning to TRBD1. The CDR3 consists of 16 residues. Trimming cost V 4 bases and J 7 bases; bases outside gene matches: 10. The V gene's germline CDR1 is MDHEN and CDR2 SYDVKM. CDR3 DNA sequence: TGTGCCAGCAGTTCGGGCCGTGACAGGGGGCTACAGCCCCAGCATTTT. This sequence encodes CASSSGRDRGLQPQHF.

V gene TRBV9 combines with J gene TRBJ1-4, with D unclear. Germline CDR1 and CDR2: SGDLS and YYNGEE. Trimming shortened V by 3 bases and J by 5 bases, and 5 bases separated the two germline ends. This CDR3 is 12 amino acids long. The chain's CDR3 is CASSGLNEKLFF. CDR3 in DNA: TGTGCCAGCAGCGGTCTGAATGAAAAACTGTTTTTT.

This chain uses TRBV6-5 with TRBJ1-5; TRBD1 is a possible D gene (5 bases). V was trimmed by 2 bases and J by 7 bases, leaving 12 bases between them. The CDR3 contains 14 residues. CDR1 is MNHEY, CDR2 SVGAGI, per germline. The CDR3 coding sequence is TGTGCCAGCAGTTACAGGGGATCGGGCCAGCCCCAGCATTTT. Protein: CASSYRGSGQPQHF.

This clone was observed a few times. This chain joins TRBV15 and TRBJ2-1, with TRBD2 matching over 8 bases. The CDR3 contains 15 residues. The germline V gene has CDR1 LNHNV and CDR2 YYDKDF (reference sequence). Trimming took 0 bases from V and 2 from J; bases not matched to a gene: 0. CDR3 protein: CATSREGLAYNEQFF. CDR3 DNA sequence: TGTGCCACCAGCAGAGAGGGACTAGCCTACAATGAGCAGTTCTTC.

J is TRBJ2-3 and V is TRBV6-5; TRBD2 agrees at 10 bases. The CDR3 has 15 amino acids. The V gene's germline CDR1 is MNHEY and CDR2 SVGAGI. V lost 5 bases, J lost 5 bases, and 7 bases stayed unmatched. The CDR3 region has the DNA TGTGCCAGCAGTAACCTAGCGGGGGTTGGAGATACGCAGTATTTT. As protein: CASSNLAGVGDTQYF.

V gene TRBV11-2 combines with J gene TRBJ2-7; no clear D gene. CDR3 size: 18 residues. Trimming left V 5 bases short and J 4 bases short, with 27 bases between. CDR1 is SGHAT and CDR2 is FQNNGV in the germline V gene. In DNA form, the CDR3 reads TGTGCCAGCAGCCTAAGGTTGGGCCGAACGATTAAACCTTACGAGCAGTACTTC. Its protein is CASSLRLGRTIKPYEQYF.

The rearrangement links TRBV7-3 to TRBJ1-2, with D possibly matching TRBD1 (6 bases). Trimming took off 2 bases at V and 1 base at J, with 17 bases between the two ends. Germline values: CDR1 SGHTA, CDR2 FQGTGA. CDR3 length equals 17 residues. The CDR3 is CASSLGDRPYLNYGYTF. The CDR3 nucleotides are TGTGCCAGCAGCTTAGGAGACAGGCCATACCTTAACTATGGCTACACCTTC.

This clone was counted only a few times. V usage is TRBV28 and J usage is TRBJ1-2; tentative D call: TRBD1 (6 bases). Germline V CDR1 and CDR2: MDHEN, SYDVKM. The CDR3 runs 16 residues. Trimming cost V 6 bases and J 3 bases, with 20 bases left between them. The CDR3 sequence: CASSTHGEGGHYGYTF. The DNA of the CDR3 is TGTGCCAGCAGCACTCACGGGGAGGGGGGGCACTATGGCTACACCTTC.

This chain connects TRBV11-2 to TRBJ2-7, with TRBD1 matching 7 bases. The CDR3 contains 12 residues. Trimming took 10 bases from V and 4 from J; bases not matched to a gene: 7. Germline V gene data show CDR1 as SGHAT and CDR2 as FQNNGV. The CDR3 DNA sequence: TGTGCCATCCGGGACAGATTATACGAGCAGTACTTC. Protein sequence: CAIRDRLYEQYF.

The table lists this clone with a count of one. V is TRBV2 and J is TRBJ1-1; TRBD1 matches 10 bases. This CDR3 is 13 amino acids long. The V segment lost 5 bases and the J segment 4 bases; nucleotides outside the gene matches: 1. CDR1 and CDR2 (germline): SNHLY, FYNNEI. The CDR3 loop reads CASSRTGGTEAFF. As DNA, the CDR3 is TGTGCCAGCAGTCGGACAGGGGGCACTGAAGCTTTCTTT. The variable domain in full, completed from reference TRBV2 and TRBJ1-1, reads EPEVTQTPSHQVTQMGQEVILRCVPISNHLYFYWYRQILGQKVEFLVSFYNNEISEKSEIFDDQFSVERPDGSNFTLKIRSTKLEDSAMYFCASSRTGGTEAFFGQGTRLTVV.

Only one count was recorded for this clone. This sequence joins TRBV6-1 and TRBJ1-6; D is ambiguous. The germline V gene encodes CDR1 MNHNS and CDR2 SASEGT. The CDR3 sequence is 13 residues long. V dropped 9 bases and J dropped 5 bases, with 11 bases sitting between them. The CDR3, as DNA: TGTGCCAGTAAGCGGGAGAATAATTCACCCCTCCACTTT. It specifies CASKRENNSPLHF.

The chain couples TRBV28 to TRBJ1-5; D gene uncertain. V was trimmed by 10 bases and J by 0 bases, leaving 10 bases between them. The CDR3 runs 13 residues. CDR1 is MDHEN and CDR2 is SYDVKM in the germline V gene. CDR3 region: CATKGVSNQPQHF. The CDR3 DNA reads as TGTGCCACCAAGGGAGTTAGCAATCAGCCCCAGCATTTT.

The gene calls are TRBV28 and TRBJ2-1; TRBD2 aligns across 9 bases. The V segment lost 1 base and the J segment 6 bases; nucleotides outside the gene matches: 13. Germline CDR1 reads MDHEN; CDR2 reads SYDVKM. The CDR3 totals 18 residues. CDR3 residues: CASSLFWAPGLAINEQFF. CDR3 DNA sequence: TGTGCCAGCAGTTTATTCTGGGCCCCGGGACTAGCAATCAATGAGCAGTTCTTC.

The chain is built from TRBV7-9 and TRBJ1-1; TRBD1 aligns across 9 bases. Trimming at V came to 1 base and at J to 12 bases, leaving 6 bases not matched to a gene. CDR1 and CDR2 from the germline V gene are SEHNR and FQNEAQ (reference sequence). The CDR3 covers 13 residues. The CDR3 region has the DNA TGTGCCAGCAGCTTAGTCAGGGACAGGGCTACTTTCTTT. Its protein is CASSLVRDRATFF.

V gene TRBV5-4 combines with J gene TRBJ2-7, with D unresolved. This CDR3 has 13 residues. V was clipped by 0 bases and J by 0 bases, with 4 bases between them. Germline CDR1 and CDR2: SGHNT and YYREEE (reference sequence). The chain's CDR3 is CASSLDYSYEQYF. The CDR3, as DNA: TGTGCCAGCAGCTTGGACTACTCCTACGAGCAGTACTTC.

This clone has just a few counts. CDR3: CASSIGGRNEQFF. CDR3 in DNA: TGTGCCAGTAGTATAGGGGGGCGCAATGAGCAGTTCTTC. The chain has TRBV19 and TRBJ2-1; weak D call: TRBD1 (6 bases). This CDR3 has 13 amino acids. CDR1 LNHDA and CDR2 SQIVND come from the germline V gene (reference sequence). Trimming took off 1 base at V and 6 bases at J, with 7 bases between the two ends.

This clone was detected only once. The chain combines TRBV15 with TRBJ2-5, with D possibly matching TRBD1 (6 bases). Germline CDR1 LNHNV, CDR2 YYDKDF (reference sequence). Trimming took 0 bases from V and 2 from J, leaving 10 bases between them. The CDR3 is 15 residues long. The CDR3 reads CATSRDLGQQETQYF. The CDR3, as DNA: TGTGCCACCAGCAGAGATTTAGGACAGCAAGAGACCCAGTACTTC.

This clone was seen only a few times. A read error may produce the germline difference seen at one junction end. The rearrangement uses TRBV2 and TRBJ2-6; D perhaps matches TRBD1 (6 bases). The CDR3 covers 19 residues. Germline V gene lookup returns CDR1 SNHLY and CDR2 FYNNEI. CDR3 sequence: CASSYITGFKISGANGLTF. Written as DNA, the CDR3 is TGTGCCAGCAGCTATATCACAGGGTTTAAAATTTCTGGGGCCAACGGCCTGACTTTC.